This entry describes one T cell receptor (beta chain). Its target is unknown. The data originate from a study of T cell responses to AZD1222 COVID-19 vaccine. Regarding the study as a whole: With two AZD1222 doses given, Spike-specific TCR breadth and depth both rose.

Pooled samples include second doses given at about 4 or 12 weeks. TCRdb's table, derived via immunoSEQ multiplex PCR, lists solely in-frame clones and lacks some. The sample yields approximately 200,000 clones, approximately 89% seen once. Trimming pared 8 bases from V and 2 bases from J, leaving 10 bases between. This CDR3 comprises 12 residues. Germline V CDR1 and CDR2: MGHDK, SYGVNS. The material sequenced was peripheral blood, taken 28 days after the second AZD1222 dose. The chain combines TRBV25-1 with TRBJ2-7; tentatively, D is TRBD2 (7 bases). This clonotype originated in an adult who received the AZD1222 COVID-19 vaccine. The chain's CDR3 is CASRGGAYEQYF. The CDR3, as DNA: TGTGCCAGCCGCGGGGGCGCCTACGAGCAGTACTTC.